The 24 T cell receptor beta chains below all came from one sample that was sequenced in a study of blood T cell repertoires in COVID-19. The method was immunoSEQ multiplex PCR; TCRdb's version includes in-frame clones alone and lacks a portion of them. The sample shows some 120,000 clones, around four fifths of them seen only once. The source material was peripheral blood. These receptors were obtained from a man between 65 and 79 years old with active or convalescent COVID-19.

The chain combines TRBV28 with TRBJ1-3, with TRBD1 as a possible D gene (6 bases). V was clipped by 6 bases and J by 4 bases, with 19 bases between them. Germline lookup yields CDR1 MDHEN and CDR2 SYDVKM. This CDR3 has 16 residues. The CDR3 nucleotides are TGTGCCAGCAGCTCCCCGATACAGGGAGCAGGAAACACCATATATTTT. This sequence encodes CASSSPIQGAGNTIYF.

This clone has a single count. This rearrangement joins TRBV5-3 to TRBJ1-5; D is ambiguous. TRBV5-3 is sorted into the ORF group, with uncertain function. This CDR3 spans 16 amino acids. V was cut by 0 bases and J by 5 bases, with 15 bases left in between. CDR3 in amino acids: CARSLVDWVKDQPQHF. CDR3 in DNA: TGTGCCAGAAGCTTGGTCGACTGGGTTAAAGATCAGCCCCAGCATTTT.

The table lists this clone with many counts. The rearrangement links TRBV19 to TRBJ1-3; TRBD1 matches 7 bases. Per the germline V gene, CDR1 is LNHDA and CDR2 is SQIVND (reference sequence). Trimming cost V 1 base and J 1 base; bases outside gene matches: 4. The CDR3 consists of 16 residues. DNA of the CDR3: TGTGCCAGTAGTATAGCCAGGGGGTTGTCTGGAAACACCATATATTTT. Translation gives CASSIARGLSGNTIYF.

The chain has TRBV7-3 and TRBJ2-1; weak D call: TRBD2 (6 bases). V gave up 2 bases and J gave up 2 bases, with 10 bases separating them. Germline V gene sequence: CDR1 SGHTA, CDR2 FQGTGA. The CDR3 is 15 residues long. As DNA, the CDR3 is TGTGCCAGCAGCTTATCTGGGGGGACCTACAATGAGCAGTTCTTC. Its protein product is CASSLSGGTYNEQFF.

This clone appeared a few times. The V call is TRBV27, the J call TRBJ2-7; D may be TRBD1 (5 bases). Between the trimmed V and J ends, which lost 2 bases and 5 bases, there was a span of 13 bases. In germline, CDR1 is MNHEY, CDR2 SMNVEV (reference sequence). CDR3 length equals 14 residues. In nucleotides, the CDR3 is TGTGCCAGCAGTTTACAGGGTACCACCGACGAGCAGTACTTC. Protein: CASSLQGTTDEQYF.

This clone appeared a single time. V usage is TRBV20-1 and J usage is TRBJ1-2, with D perhaps matching TRBD1 (5 bases). Germline V CDR1 and CDR2: DFQATT, SNEGSKA (reference sequence). V lost 2 bases, J lost 4 bases, and 5 bases lay in between. This CDR3 is 11 amino acids long. The CDR3 region is CSARQGYGYTF. As DNA, the CDR3 is TGCAGTGCTAGACAGGGCTATGGCTACACCTTC.

This chain joins TRBV11-2 and TRBJ2-7, with 7 bases fitting TRBD1. J gave up 1 base and V 3 bases, and 6 bases lay outside the gene matches. The CDR3 loop spans 15 amino acids. Germline values: CDR1 SGHAT, CDR2 FQNNGV. The CDR3: CASSFATGPSYEQYF. CDR3 sequence (DNA): TGTGCCAGCAGCTTTGCGACAGGGCCGTCCTACGAGCAGTACTTC.

CDR3 sequence reads: CASKPDSSANYGYTF. CDR3 DNA sequence: TGCGCCAGCAAACCCGACAGTTCAGCTAACTATGGCTACACCTTC. This rearrangement joins TRBV5-1 to TRBJ1-2, with a tentative D call TRBD1 (5 bases). The germline gives CDR1 SGHRS, CDR2 YFSETQ. The CDR3 spans 15 residues. With 6 bases removed from V and 0 bases from J, the gap between germline ends came to 15 bases.

The gene calls are TRBV19 and TRBJ1-3, with 7 bases matching TRBD1. The CDR3 contains 13 residues. Trimming at V came to 5 bases and at J to 4 bases, leaving 2 bases not matched to a gene. Germline V gene sequence: CDR1 LNHDA, CDR2 SQIVND (reference sequence). This chain's CDR3 is CASSSGQGNTIYF. DNA for the CDR3: TGTGCCAGTAGTTCGGGACAGGGAAACACCATATATTTT.

V gene TRBV13 combines with J gene TRBJ2-1; D gene uncertain. The CDR3 totals 12 residues. Between the trimmed V and J ends, which lost 5 bases and 9 bases, there was a span of 11 bases. From germline, CDR1 is PRHDT and CDR2 FYEKMQ (reference sequence). The CDR3 loop is CASSPPIGEQFF. CDR3 bases: TGTGCCAGCAGCCCCCCCATCGGTGAGCAGTTCTTC. Together with reference TRBV13 and TRBJ2-1, the CDR3 gives the full variable domain: AAGVIQSPRHLIKEKRETATLKCYPIPRHDTVYWYQQGPGQDPQFLISFYEKMQSDKGSIPDRFSAQQFSDYHSELNMSSLELGDSALYFCASSPPIGEQFFGPGTRLTVL.

The V and J genes are TRBV7-9 and TRBJ2-2; no clear D gene. Germline V gene lookup returns CDR1 SEHNR and CDR2 FQNEAQ (reference sequence). Trimming removed 2 bases at V and 0 bases at J, with 7 bases between. This CDR3 has 15 residues. The CDR3 DNA sequence: TGTGCCAGCAGCTTACAGGCCTCGAACACCGGGGAGCTGTTTTTT. This codes for CASSLQASNTGELFF.

This clone occurred once. The chain recombines TRBV7-3 with TRBJ1-1; D not certain. V lost 6 bases, J lost 8 bases, and 16 bases lay in between. From germline, CDR1 is SGHTA and CDR2 FQGTGA. The CDR3 covers 13 residues. CDR3 nucleotide sequence: TGTGCCAGCAGTCTCTTGAAGGGAGGAGAAGCTTTCTTT. This codes for CASSLLKGGEAFF.

V usage is TRBV30 and J usage is TRBJ1-1; the match to TRBD1 covers 7 bases. With V trimmed by 5 bases and J by 4 bases, 10 bases remained unmatched. The CDR3 totals 14 residues. The germline V gene encodes CDR1 GTSNPN and CDR2 SVGIG (reference sequence). The CDR3 sequence: CAWDPGRGTTEAFF. CDR3 nucleotides: TGTGCCTGGGATCCGGGCAGGGGGACCACTGAAGCTTTCTTT.

The chain uses TRBV4-3 and TRBJ1-4, with D tentatively TRBD1 (5 bases). V shed 0 bases and J shed 8 bases, with 13 bases lying between them. The CDR3 is 15 residues long. Germline V lookup: CDR1 LGHNA, CDR2 YSLEER. In DNA, the CDR3 is TGCGCCAGCAGCCAAGAGGGCAGGGTAGGGGAAAAACTGTTTTTT. It is translated as CASSQEGRVGEKLFF.

The chain recombines TRBV30 with TRBJ2-7; 7 bases are shared with TRBD1. The germline V gene has CDR1 GTSNPN and CDR2 SVGIG (reference sequence). With 3 bases clipped from V and 0 bases from J, the junction kept 8 bases outside the gene matches. This CDR3 region has 15 residues. CDR3 loop: CAWSSGTASSYEQYF. The CDR3, as DNA: TGTGCCTGGAGCTCCGGGACAGCAAGCTCCTACGAGCAGTACTTC.

J is TRBJ2-3 and V is TRBV7-2, with D possibly being TRBD2 (6 bases). This CDR3 has 17 residues. Trimming shortened V by 0 bases and J by 0 bases, and 13 bases separated the two germline ends. Per germline, CDR1 SGHTA and CDR2 FQGNSA. The CDR3 DNA reads TGTGCCAGCAGCTTAGCGTATAGCGGATCTAGCACAGATACGCAGTATTTT. It yields the protein CASSLAYSGSSTDTQYF.

The chain is built from TRBV13 and TRBJ2-7; 14 bases match TRBD2. Per the germline V gene, CDR1 is PRHDT and CDR2 is FYEKMQ (reference sequence). This CDR3 is built from 17 residues. V gave up 0 bases and J gave up 4 bases; unmatched junction bases: 5. CDR3 loop: CASSLGDRLAGGYEQYF. In nucleotides, the CDR3 is TGTGCCAGCAGCTTAGGGGATCGACTAGCGGGAGGGTACGAGCAGTACTTC. Complete variable domain (other parts from reference TRBV13 and TRBJ2-7): AAGVIQSPRHLIKEKRETATLKCYPIPRHDTVYWYQQGPGQDPQFLISFYEKMQSDKGSIPDRFSAQQFSDYHSELNMSSLELGDSALYFCASSLGDRLAGGYEQYFGPGTRLTVT.

This chain uses TRBV5-6 with TRBJ2-7; D is unresolved. Germline values: CDR1 SGHDT, CDR2 YYEEEE. V lost 2 bases and J 2 bases, leaving 8 bases between the germline ends. The CDR3 runs to 13 residues. CDR3 protein: CASSFTGPYEQYF. The CDR3 nucleotides read TGTGCCAGCAGCTTTACCGGTCCCTACGAGCAGTACTTC.

This clone was recorded many times. The V and J genes are TRBV19 and TRBJ1-3; no clear D. Germline loops: CDR1 LNHDA, CDR2 SQIVND (reference sequence). V lost 7 bases, J lost 3 bases, and 10 bases lay in between. The CDR3 covers 13 residues. The CDR3 loop is CASNSGSGNTIYF. CDR3 nucleotide sequence: TGTGCCAGTAACTCGGGGAGTGGAAACACCATATATTTT.

V and J are TRBV7-2 and TRBJ1-1; D is undetermined. The germline V gene has CDR1 SGHTA and CDR2 FQGNSA. V was cut by 2 bases and J by 0 bases, with 13 bases left in between. CDR3 length equals 16 residues. Written as DNA, the CDR3 is TGTGCCAGCAGCTTACTGCCGGGGATCATGAACACTGAAGCTTTCTTT. This encodes CASSLLPGIMNTEAFF.

The V call is TRBV4-3, the J call TRBJ1-2; no definite D call. This CDR3 has 13 residues. The V and J ends lost 4 bases and 6 bases respectively, with 12 bases between them. CDR1 and CDR2 from the germline V gene are LGHNA and YSLEER. The CDR3 spells CASSPVLEDGYTF. DNA of the CDR3: TGCGCCAGCAGCCCCGTACTGGAGGATGGCTACACCTTC.

This chain links TRBV2 with TRBJ1-2; possibly TRBD1 for D (5 bases). From germline, CDR1 is SNHLY and CDR2 FYNNEI. Trimming pared 3 bases from V and 7 bases from J, leaving 9 bases between. The CDR3 covers 12 residues. As DNA, the CDR3 is TGTGCCAGCAGTGAGGTAGGGGCTGGCTACACCTTC. Translating it yields CASSEVGAGYTF.

This sequence joins TRBV9 and TRBJ1-6; no definite D call. Per germline, CDR1 SGDLS and CDR2 YYNGEE. Trimming took 0 bases from V and 7 from J, leaving 11 bases between them. The CDR3 is 15 amino acids. For the CDR3, the DNA is TGTGCCAGCAGCGTAGACGGTTCGGAGAATTCACCCCTCCACTTT. Its protein is CASSVDGSENSPLHF.

J is TRBJ2-3 and V is TRBV9, with D unclear. V lost 4 bases and J 2 bases, leaving 14 bases between the germline ends. CDR1 and CDR2 (germline): SGDLS, YYNGEE. The CDR3 length is 15 residues. CDR3 DNA sequence: TGTGCCAGCAGCCCACAGCAGGCCGACACAGATACGCAGTATTTT. The encoded protein is CASSPQQADTDTQYF.